The present T cell receptor beta chain was sequenced within a study of vaccination and CD4 T cells after COVID-19. For the study at large: Cellular stimulation was performed using overlapping spike peptides derived from SARS-CoV-2, HCoV-NL63, HCoV-OC43 and HCoV-229E.

Sequencing of the DNA from cultured CD4+ T cells was carried out with the Oncomine TCR Beta short-read assay. From the PCR reads, TCRdb called clonotypes with MiXCR, one entry per CDR3 protein. The sample has over 1,500 distinct CDR3 sequences, roughly three fifths seen once. Comments on this clonotype: The target antigen is unknown.

Losses at the gene ends were 6 bases for V and 4 bases for J; bases not matched to a gene: 7. The V gene's germline CDR1 is DFQATT and CDR2 SNEGSKA (reference sequence). This CDR3 is built from 14 residues. This sample's treatment: approximately nine-day PBMC culture with coronavirus spike peptide pools or control peptides (ViraFEST assay). CD4+ T-cell collection from the unexposed donor predated the COVID-19 pandemic (2011-2018). The source of this sequence is a human donor in good health. Input material: CD4+ T cells from blood, cultured in vitro. The chain employs TRBV20-1 and TRBJ2-3; 10 bases map to TRBD2. The CDR3 DNA is TGCAGTGCATCTAGCGGGAGTAGAGCAGATACGCAGTATTTT. It is translated as CSASSGSRADTQYF.